This is a list of T cell receptor beta chains from one sample in a study of cytomegalovirus exposure and HLA in healthy donors. Sequenced by immunoSEQ multiplex PCR; TCRdb stores in-frame clones only, minus some. Of under 200,000 clones listed, 60% to 80% are singletons. The material sequenced was PBMCs. These receptors all come from a man aged 55-75 years in good health and CMV-seronegative. CDR3s include the opening cysteine and the closing phenylalanine or tryptophan.

cdr3_length v_call cdr3_aa
11 TRBV6-1 CASSKQGEAFF
15 TRBV10-3 CAISDRQGYTYEQYF
18 TRBV4-2 CASSPLGGGQGRDQPQHF
14 TRBV28 CASRSGTGVETQYF
15 TRBV5-1 CASSYFGTGGYGYTF
15 TRBV15 CATSRDGGSLDEQFF
13 TRBV18 CASSPIGGLGEFF
14 TRBV19 CASSGTGDGQPQNF
14 TRBV21-1 CASSSTRGYSEAFF
10 TRBV5-5 CASSGRRAFF
13 TRBV5-1 CASSFEGDQPQHF
15 TRBV4-2 CASSQEGRGQEKLFF
16 TRBV5-4 CASSFSVGTGIGKLFF
16 TRBV7-9 CASSQTGTGRHQPQHF
15 TRBV6-4 CASSRTSGTNNEQFF
16 TRBV29-1 CSVAAGTSARRNEQFF
15 TRBV27 CASSSLLTATYEQYF
14 TRBV2 CASTWGQGNTEAFF
18 TRBV7-9 CASSLGGTGTSSYNEQFF
14 TRBV7-9 CASSLVGGNQPQHF
16 TRBV9 CASSVVGAGSTDTQYF
15 TRBV2 CASSGDRDSPNEQFF
13 TRBV5-4 CASSLDRGGPQHF